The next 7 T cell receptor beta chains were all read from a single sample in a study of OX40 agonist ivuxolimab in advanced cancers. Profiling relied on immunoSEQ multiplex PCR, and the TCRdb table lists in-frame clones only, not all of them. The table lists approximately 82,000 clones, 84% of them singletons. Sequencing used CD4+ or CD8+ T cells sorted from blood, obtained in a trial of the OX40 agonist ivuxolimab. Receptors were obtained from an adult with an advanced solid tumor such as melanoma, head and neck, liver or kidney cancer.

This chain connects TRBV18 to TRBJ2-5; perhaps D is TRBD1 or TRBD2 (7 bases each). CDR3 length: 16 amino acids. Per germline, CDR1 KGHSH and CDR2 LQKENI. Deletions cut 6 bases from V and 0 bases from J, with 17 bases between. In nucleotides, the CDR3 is TGTGCCAGCTCTTCACTGCCAGGGGGGGACCAAGAGACCCAGTACTTC. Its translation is CASSSLPGGDQETQYF.

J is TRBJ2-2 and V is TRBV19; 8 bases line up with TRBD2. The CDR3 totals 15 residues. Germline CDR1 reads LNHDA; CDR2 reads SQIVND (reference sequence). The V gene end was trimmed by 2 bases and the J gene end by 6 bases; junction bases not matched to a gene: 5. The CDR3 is CASSIQAGASGELFF. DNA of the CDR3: TGTGCCAGTAGTATACAAGCGGGAGCTTCCGGGGAGCTGTTTTTT.

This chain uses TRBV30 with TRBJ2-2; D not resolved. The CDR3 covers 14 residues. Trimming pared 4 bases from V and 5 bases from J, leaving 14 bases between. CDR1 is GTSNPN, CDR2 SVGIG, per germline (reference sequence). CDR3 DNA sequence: TGTGCCTGGATGAGCGAAGTCGGTACCGGGGAGCTGTTTTTT. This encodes CAWMSEVGTGELFF.

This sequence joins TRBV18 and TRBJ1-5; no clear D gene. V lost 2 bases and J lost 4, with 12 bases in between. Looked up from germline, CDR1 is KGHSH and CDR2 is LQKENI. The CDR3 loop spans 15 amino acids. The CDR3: CASSPDPVWNQPQHF. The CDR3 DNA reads TGTGCCAGCTCACCAGACCCGGTGTGGAATCAGCCCCAGCATTTT.

CDR3 DNA sequence: TGCGCCAGCAGTGAGACCCAAGCCCGATCAGATACGCAGTATTTT. It yields the protein CASSETQARSDTQYF. V usage is TRBV10-2 and J usage is TRBJ2-3, with D unresolved. CDR1 WSHSY and CDR2 SAAADI come from the germline V gene. Deletions cut 2 bases from V and 4 bases from J, with 13 bases between. CDR3 length: 15 residues.

The CDR3 DNA follows: TGTGCCAGCAGCCGTCTAACTAGCGGGACGTATGAGCAGTTCTTC. Amino acid sequence: CASSRLTSGTYEQFF. The rearrangement joins TRBV14 to TRBJ2-1; 10 nucleotides match TRBD2. J was trimmed by 8 bases and V by 4 bases; bases with no gene match: 8. The length of the CDR3 is 15 residues. Germline V gene lookup returns CDR1 SGHDN and CDR2 FVKESK.

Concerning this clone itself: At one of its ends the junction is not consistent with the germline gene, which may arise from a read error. CDR3 loop: CASSNRSAGRKKSEHF. DNA for the CDR3: TGTGCCAGCAGCAACCGTTCTGCGGGACGCAAAAAAAGCGAACACTTC. This chain uses TRBV5-5 with TRBJ2-5; a weak D match, TRBD2 (6 bases). The germline CDR1 and CDR2 sequences are SGHKS and YYEKEE (reference sequence). This CDR3 contains 16 residues.